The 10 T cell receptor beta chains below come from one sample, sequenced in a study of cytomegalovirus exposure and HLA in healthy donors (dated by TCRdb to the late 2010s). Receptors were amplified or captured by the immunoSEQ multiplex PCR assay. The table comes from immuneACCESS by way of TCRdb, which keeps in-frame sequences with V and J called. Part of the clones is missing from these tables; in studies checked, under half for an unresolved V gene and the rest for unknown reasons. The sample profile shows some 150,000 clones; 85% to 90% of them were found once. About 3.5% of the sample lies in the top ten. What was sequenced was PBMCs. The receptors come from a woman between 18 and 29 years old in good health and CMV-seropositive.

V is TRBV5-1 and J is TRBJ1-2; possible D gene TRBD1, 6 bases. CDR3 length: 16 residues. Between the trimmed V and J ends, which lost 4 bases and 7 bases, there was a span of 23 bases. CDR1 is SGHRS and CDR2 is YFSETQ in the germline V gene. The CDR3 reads CASSMGVGRLRGGYTF. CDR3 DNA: TGCGCCAGCAGCATGGGAGTGGGACGGCTCAGGGGTGGCTACACCTTC.

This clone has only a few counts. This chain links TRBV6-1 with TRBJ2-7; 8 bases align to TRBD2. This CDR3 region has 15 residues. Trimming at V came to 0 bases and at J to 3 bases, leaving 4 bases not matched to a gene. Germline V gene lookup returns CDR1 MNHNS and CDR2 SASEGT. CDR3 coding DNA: TGTGCCAGCAGTGAAGCCCCGGGAGGGTTCTACGAGCAGTACTTC. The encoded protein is CASSEAPGGFYEQYF.

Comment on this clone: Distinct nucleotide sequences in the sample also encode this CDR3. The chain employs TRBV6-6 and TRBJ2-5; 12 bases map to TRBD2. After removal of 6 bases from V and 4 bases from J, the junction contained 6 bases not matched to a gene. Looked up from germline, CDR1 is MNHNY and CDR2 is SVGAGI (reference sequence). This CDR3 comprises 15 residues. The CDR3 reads CASSDGLAGRETQYF. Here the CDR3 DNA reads TGTGCCAGCAGCGATGGACTAGCGGGACGAGAGACCCAGTACTTC.

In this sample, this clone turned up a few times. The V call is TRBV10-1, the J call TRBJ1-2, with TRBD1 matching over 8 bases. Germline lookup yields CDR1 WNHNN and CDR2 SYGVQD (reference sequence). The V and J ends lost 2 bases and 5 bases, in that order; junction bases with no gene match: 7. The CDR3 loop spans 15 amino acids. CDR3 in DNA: TGCGCCAGCAGTGAGGAACAGGGGGTGAGATATGGCTACACCTTC. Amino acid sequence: CASSEEQGVRYGYTF.

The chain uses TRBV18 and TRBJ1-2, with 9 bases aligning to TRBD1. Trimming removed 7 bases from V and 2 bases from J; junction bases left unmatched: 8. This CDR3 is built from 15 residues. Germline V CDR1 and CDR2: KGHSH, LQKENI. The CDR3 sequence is CASLPPGTGNYGYTF. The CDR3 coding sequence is TGTGCCAGCTTACCCCCTGGGACAGGGAACTATGGCTACACCTTC.

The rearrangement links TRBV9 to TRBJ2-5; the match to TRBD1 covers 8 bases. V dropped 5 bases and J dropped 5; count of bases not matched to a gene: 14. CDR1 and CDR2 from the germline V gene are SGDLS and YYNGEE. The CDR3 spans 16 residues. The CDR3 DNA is TGTGCCAGCAGTCGCACAGGGGGTGACTCAAGCGAGACCCAGTACTTC. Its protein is CASSRTGGDSSETQYF. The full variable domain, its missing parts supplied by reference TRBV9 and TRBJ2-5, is DSGVTQTPKHLITATGQRVTLRCSPRSGDLSVYWYQQSLDQGLQFLIQYYNGEERAKGNILERFSAQQFPDLHSELNLSSLELGDSALYFCASSRTGGDSSETQYFGPGTRLLVL.

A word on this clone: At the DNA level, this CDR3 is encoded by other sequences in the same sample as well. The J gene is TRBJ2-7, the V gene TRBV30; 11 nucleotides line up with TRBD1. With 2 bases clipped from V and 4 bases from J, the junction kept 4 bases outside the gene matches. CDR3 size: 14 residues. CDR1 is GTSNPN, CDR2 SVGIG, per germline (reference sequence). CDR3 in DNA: TGTGCCTGGAGTCCCGGACAGGGGGCTTACGAGCAGTACTTC. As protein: CAWSPGQGAYEQYF.

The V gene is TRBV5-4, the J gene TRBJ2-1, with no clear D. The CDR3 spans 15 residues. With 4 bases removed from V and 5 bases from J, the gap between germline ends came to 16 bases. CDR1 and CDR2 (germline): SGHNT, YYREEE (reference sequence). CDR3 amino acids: CASSPGGSEDNEQFF. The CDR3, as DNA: TGTGCCAGCAGCCCGGGTGGTAGTGAGGACAATGAGCAGTTCTTC. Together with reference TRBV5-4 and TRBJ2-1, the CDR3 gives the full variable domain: ETGVTQSPTHLIKTRGQQVTLRCSSQSGHNTVSWYQQALGQGPQFIFQYYREEENGRGNFPPRFSGLQFPNYSSELNVNALELDDSALYLCASSPGGSEDNEQFFGPGTRLTVL.

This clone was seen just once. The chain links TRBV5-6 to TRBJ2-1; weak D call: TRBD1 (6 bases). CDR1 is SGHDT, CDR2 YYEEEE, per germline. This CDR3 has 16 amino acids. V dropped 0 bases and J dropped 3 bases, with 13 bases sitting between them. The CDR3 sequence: CASSLVIRTDYNEQFF. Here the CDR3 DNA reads TGTGCCAGCAGCTTGGTGATTAGGACAGACTACAATGAGCAGTTCTTC.

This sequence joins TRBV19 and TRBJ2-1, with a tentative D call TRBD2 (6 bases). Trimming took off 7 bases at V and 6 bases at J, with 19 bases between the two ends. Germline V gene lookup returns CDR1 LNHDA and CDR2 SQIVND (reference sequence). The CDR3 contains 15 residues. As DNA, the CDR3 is TGTGCCAGTAATATCGTCGCGGGATCCCTCAATGAGCAGTTCTTC. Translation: CASNIVAGSLNEQFF. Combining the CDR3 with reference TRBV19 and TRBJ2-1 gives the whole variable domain DGGITQSPKYLFRKEGQNVTLSCEQNLNHDAMYWYRQDPGQGLRLIYYSQIVNDFQKGDIAEGYSVSREKKESFPLTVTSAQKNPTAFYLCASNIVAGSLNEQFFGPGTRLTVL.